This T cell receptor (beta chain) was profiled in a study of CD8 T cells in ankylosing spondylitis. TCRdb reprocessed the 5' RACE reads via MiXCR and lists one record per CDR3 protein. The sample includes roughly 40,000 distinct CDR3 sequences, roughly 11% seen only once; the top ten take over 1.1%. This clonotype appeared many times. Per the germline V gene, CDR1 is SGHRS and CDR2 is YFSETQ. V was shortened by 0 bases and J by 8 bases, with 14 bases between the two germline ends. The CDR3 length is 14 residues. The chain recombines TRBV5-1 with TRBJ1-1; D possibly corresponds to TRBD1 (5 bases). This TCR was sampled from a male donor with ankylosing spondylitis or in good health (not recorded which). The material sequenced was blood, either unsorted or a sorted T cell fraction (not recorded which). The CDR3 sequence: CASSLDSLGGEAFF. The DNA for the CDR3 is TGCGCCAGCAGCTTGGACAGCCTCGGGGGGGAAGCTTTCTTT.